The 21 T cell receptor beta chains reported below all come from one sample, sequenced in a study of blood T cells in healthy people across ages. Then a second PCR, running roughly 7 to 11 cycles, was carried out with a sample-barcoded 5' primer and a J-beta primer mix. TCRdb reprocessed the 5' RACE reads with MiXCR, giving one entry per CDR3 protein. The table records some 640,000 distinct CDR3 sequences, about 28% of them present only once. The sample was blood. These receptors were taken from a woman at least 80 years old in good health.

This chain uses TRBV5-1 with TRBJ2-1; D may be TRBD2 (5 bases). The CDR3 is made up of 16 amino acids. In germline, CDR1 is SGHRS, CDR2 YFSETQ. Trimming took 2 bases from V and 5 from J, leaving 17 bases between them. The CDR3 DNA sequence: TGCGCCAGCAGCTTTGGCCTAGCAATCCCAGACAATGAGCAGTTCTTC. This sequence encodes CASSFGLAIPDNEQFF.

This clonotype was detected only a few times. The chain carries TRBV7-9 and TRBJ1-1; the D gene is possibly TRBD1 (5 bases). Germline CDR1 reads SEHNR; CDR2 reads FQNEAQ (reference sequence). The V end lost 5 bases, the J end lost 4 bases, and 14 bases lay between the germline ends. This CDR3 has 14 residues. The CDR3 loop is CASSQNAGGTEAFF. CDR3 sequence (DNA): TGTGCCAGCAGCCAGAATGCCGGGGGCACTGAAGCTTTCTTT.

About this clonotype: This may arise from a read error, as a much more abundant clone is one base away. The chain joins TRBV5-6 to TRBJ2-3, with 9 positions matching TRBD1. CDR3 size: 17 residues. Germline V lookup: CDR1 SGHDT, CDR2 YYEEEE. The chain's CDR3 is CASSLVDRGASTDPQYF. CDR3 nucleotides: TGTGCCAGCAGCTTGGTAGACAGGGGGGCTAGCACAGATCCGCAGTATTTT.

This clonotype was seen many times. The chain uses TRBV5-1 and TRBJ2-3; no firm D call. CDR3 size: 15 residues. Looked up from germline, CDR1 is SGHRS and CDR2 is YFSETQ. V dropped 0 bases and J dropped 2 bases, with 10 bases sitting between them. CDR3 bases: TGCGCCAGCAGCTTGGGACCCTTTAACACAGATACGCAGTATTTT. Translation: CASSLGPFNTDTQYF.

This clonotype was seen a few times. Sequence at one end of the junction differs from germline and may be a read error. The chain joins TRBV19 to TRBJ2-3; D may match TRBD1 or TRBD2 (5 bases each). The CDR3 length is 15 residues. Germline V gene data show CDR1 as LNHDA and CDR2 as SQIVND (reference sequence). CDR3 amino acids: CASSTRDGYTETQYF. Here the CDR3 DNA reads TGTGCCAGTAGTACCCGGGACGGATACACAGAAACGCAGTATTTT.

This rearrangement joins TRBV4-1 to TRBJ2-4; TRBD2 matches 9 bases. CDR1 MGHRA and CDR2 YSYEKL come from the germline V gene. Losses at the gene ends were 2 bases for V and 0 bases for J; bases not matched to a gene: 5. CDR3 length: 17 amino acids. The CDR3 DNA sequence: TGCGCCAGCAGCCAATTACTAGCGGGCCGAGCCAAAAACATTCAGTACTTC. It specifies CASSQLLAGRAKNIQYF.

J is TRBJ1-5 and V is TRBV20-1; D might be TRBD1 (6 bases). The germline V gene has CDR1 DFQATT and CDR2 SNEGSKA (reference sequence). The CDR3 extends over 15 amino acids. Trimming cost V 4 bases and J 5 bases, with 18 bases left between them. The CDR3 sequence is CSATPGQETDQPQHF. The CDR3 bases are TGCAGTGCTACCCCGGGACAAGAAACGGATCAGCCCCAGCATTTT.

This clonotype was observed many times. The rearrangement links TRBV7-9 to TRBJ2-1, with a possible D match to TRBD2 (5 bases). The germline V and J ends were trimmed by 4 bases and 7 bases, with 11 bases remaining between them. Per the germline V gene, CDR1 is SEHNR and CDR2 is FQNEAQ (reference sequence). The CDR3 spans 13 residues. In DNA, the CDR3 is TGTGCCAGCAGCTACGGGGTCCTTAATGAGCAGTTCTTC. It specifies CASSYGVLNEQFF.

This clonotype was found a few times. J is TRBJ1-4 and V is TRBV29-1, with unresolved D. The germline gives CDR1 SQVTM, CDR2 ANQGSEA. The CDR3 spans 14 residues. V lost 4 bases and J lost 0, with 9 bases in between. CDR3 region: CSVVTDATNEKLFF. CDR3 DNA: TGCAGCGTTGTTACGGACGCAACTAATGAAAAACTGTTTTTT. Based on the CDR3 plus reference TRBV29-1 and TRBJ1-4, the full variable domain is SAVISQKPSRDICQRGTSLTIQCQVDSQVTMMFWYRQQPGQSLTLIATANQGSEATYESGFVIDKFPISRPNLTFSTLTVSNMSPEDSSIYLCSVVTDATNEKLFFGSGTQLSVL.

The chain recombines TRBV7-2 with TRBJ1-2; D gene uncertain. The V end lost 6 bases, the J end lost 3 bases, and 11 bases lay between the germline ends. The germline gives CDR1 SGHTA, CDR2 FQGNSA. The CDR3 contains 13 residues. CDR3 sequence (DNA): TGTGCCAGCAGATCGGACGGTTACTATGGCTACACCTTC. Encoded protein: CASRSDGYYGYTF.

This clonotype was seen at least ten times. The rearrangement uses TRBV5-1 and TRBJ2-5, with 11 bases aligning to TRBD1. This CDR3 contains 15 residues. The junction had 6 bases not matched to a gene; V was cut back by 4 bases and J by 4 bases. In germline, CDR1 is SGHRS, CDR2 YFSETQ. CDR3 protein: CASSQGQGAVETQYF. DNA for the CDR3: TGCGCCAGCAGCCAAGGACAGGGGGCCGTAGAGACCCAGTACTTC.

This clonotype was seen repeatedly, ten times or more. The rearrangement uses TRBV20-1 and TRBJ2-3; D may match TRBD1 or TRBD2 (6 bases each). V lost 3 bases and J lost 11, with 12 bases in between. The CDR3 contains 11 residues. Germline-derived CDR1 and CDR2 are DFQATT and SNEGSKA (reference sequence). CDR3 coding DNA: TGCAGTGCTAGGGGGGGCACTCAGCAGTATTTT. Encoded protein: CSARGGTQQYF.

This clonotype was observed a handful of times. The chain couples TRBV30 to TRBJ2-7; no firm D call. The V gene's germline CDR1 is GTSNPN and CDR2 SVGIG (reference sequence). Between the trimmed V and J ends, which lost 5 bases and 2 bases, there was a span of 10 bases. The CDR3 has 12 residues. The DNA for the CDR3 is TGTGCCTGGTCTCGAGACGCCTACGAGCAGTACTTC. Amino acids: CAWSRDAYEQYF.

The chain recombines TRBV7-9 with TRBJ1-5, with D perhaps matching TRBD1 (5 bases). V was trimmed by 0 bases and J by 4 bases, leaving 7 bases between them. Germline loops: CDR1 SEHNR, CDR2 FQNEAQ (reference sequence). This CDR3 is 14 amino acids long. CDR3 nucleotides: TGTGCCAGCAGCTTAGCCCAGGGAAATCAGCCCCAGCATTTT. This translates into CASSLAQGNQPQHF.

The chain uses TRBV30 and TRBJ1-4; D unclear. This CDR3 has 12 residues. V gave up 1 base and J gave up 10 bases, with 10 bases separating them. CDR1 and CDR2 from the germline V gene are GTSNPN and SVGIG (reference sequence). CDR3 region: CAWSGPDRKLFF. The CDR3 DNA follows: TGTGCCTGGAGTGGCCCAGATAGAAAACTGTTTTTT.

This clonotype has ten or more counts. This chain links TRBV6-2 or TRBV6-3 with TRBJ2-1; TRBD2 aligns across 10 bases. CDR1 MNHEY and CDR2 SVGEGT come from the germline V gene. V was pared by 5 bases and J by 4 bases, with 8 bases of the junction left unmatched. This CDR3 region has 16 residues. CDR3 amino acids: CASSLLSGGNYNEQFF. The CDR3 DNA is TGTGCCAGCAGTCTCCTTAGCGGGGGGAATTACAATGAGCAGTTCTTC.

CDR3: CASSLTGQGNEKLFF. The CDR3 DNA follows: TGTGCCAGCAGCTTAACGGGACAGGGGAATGAAAAACTGTTTTTT. The chain combines TRBV11-2 with TRBJ1-4, with 10 bases lining up with TRBD1. Germline trimming cut 2 bases from V and 5 bases from J; bases unmatched to any gene: 2. The V gene's germline CDR1 is SGHAT and CDR2 FQNNGV. The CDR3 loop spans 15 amino acids.

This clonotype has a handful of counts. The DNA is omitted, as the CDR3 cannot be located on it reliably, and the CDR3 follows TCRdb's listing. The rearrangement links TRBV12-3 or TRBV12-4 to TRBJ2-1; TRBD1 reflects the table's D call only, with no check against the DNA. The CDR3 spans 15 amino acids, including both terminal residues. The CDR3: CASSLGTGEYDEQFF.

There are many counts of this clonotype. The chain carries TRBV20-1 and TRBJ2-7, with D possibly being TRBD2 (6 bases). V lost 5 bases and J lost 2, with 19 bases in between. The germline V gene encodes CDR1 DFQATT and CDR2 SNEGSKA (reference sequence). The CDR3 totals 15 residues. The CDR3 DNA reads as TGCAGTGCTCCCCTTTTTGGGGGGACGACCTACGAGCAGTACTTC. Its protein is CSAPLFGGTTYEQYF.

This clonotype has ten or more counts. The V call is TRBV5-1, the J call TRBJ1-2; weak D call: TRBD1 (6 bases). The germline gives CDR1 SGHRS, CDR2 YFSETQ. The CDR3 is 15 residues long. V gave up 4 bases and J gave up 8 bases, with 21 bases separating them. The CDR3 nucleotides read TGCGCCAGCAGCCGAGTCGTGACAGGATTACGCGGCTACACCTTC. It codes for CASSRVVTGLRGYTF. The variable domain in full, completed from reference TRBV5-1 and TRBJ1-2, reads KAGVTQTPRYLIKTRGQQVTLSCSPISGHRSVSWYQQTPGQGLQFLFEYFSETQRNKGNFPGRFSGRQFSNSRSEMNVSTLELGDSALYLCASSRVVTGLRGYTFGSGTRLTVV.

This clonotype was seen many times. The CDR3 loop is CASSQAGRTEQYF. As DNA, the CDR3 is TGTGCCAGCAGCCAAGCGGGGAGAACCGAGCAGTACTTC. The chain employs TRBV3-1 and TRBJ2-7; D might be TRBD2 (5 bases). The CDR3 length is 13 residues. V was shortened by 1 base and J by 6 bases, with 10 bases between the two germline ends. Germline V lookup: CDR1 LGHDT, CDR2 YNNKEL (reference sequence).